This entry lists 31 T cell receptor beta chains sequenced from one sample in a study of blood T cell repertoires in COVID-19. Sequencing was performed with immunoSEQ multiplex PCR; in TCRdb, only in-frame clones are kept and a portion is missing. Of about 50,000 clones listed, 81% are singletons. Sequenced sample: peripheral blood. These receptors were collected from a woman aged 80 or over with COVID-19, enrolled during active disease.

This clone was seen a single time. The chain carries TRBV5-8 and TRBJ1-2; 9 bases line up with TRBD1. The CDR3 loop spans 13 amino acids. Germline values: CDR1 SGHTS, CDR2 YDEGEE. Trimming at V came to 5 bases and at J to 8 bases, leaving 7 bases not matched to a gene. The CDR3 region is CASRRTGAHGYTF. CDR3 DNA: TGTGCCAGCAGAAGGACAGGGGCACACGGCTACACCTTC.

This rearrangement joins TRBV5-1 to TRBJ2-7; 9 bases map to TRBD1. V was pared by 4 bases and J by 3 bases, with 8 bases of the junction left unmatched. CDR1 is SGHRS, CDR2 YFSETQ, per germline. This CDR3 is 15 amino acids long. CDR3 amino acids: CASSPAGTGNYEQYF. For the CDR3, the DNA is TGCGCCAGCAGCCCAGCCGGGACAGGGAACTACGAGCAGTACTTC.

The rearrangement uses TRBV6-5 and TRBJ2-1; 15 bases are shared with TRBD2. Looked up from germline, CDR1 is MNHEY and CDR2 is SVGAGI. V trimming: 6 bases; J trimming: 6 bases; junction bases outside the gene matches: 3. The CDR3 is made up of 15 amino acids. CDR3 in amino acids: CASSRTSGRANEQFF. The CDR3 DNA sequence: TGTGCCAGCAGCCGGACTAGCGGGAGGGCCAATGAGCAGTTCTTC.

This clone was detected only once. The chain uses TRBV4-1 and TRBJ2-1; D possibly corresponds to TRBD1 (7 bases). Germline CDR1 and CDR2: MGHRA and YSYEKL. The CDR3 spans 21 residues. V gave up 0 bases and J gave up 1 base, with 25 bases separating them. The DNA of the CDR3 is TGCGCCAGCAGCCAAGAAAGGGGAGCAGGGGGACTTACCTTTTCCTACAATGAGCAGTTCTTC. The encoded protein is CASSQERGAGGLTFSYNEQFF.

The chain is built from TRBV29-1 and TRBJ1-1, with D possibly being TRBD1 (5 bases). The CDR3 has 14 amino acids. Trimming left V 3 bases short and J 0 bases short, with 11 bases between. Germline V CDR1 and CDR2: SQVTM, ANQGSEA. CDR3 nucleotides: TGCAGCGTTGACTCCCAGGGCCTGAACACTGAAGCTTTCTTT. Encoded protein: CSVDSQGLNTEAFF.

The chain has TRBV5-4 and TRBJ1-6; 10 bases line up with TRBD1. The CDR3 has 15 residues. Looked up from germline, CDR1 is SGHNT and CDR2 is YYREEE (reference sequence). Germline trimming cut 4 bases from V and 6 bases from J; bases unmatched to any gene: 4. The CDR3 loop is CASSPDRGINSPLHF. The DNA for the CDR3 is TGTGCCAGCAGCCCGGACAGGGGGATTAATTCACCCCTCCACTTT.

This clone is categorized as medium-sized. The chain recombines TRBV3-1 (or the pseudogene TRBV3-2) with TRBJ1-4; no definite D call. The CDR3 totals 12 residues. V lost 0 bases to trimming and J lost 14 bases, with 10 bases between them. In germline, CDR1 is LGHDT, CDR2 YNNKEL (reference sequence). CDR3 loop: CASSQDPRNLFF. The CDR3 DNA sequence: TGTGCCAGCAGCCAAGACCCTAGAAATCTGTTTTTT.

V and J are TRBV27 and TRBJ1-6; no definite D call. CDR1 is MNHEY, CDR2 SMNVEV, per germline (reference sequence). This CDR3 spans 14 amino acids. With 7 bases removed from V and 8 bases from J, the gap between germline ends came to 15 bases. The CDR3 loop is CASTNGRNHSPLHF. The CDR3 nucleotides read TGTGCCAGCACCAACGGGAGGAACCATTCACCCCTCCACTTT.

This clone was picked up a small number of times. The chain recombines TRBV27 with TRBJ1-1; 9 nucleotides match TRBD1. The V gene's germline CDR1 is MNHEY and CDR2 SMNVEV (reference sequence). J was trimmed by 6 bases and V by 7 bases; bases with no gene match: 12. This CDR3 is 15 amino acids long. CDR3 nucleotide sequence: TGTGCCAGCACGACAGGACAGGGGAGGATGGCTGAAGCTTTCTTT. This translates into CASTTGQGRMAEAFF.

This clone was seen a handful of times. The chain combines TRBV12-3 or TRBV12-4 with TRBJ1-6, with TRBD1 matching over 7 bases. J was trimmed by 7 bases and V by 6 bases; bases with no gene match: 3. The CDR3 contains 13 residues. The CDR3: CASRGQFNSPLHF. CDR3 DNA: TGTGCCAGCAGGGGACAGTTCAATTCACCCCTCCACTTT.

This clone was seen a handful of times. The V gene is TRBV18, the J gene TRBJ2-2; no definite D call. Trimming removed 5 bases from V and 1 base from J, with 11 bases in between. The germline CDR1 and CDR2 sequences are KGHSH and LQKENI. The CDR3 totals 15 residues. CDR3 residues: CASSFLSLNTGELFF. DNA for the CDR3: TGTGCCAGCTCATTCTTGAGCCTGAACACCGGGGAGCTGTTTTTT. Supplemented by reference TRBV18 and TRBJ2-2, the full variable domain reads NAGVMQNPRHLVRRRGQEARLRCSPMKGHSHVYWYRQLPEEGLKFMVYLQKENIIDESGMPKERFSAEFPKEGPSILRIQQVVRGDSAAYFCASSFLSLNTGELFFGEGSRLTVL.

V usage is TRBV6-1 and J usage is TRBJ2-7, with D possibly TRBD2 on 5 matching bases. CDR3 length: 15 amino acids. Germline CDR1 and CDR2: MNHNS and SASEGT. Between the trimmed V and J ends, which lost 3 bases and 2 bases, there was a span of 14 bases. The CDR3 DNA is TGTGCCAGCAGTGAGTTGGGAGTAACCACCTACGAGCAGTACTTC. Translation gives CASSELGVTTYEQYF.

The chain employs TRBV21-1 and TRBJ2-1; no DNA check was done on the table's D call, TRBD2. TRBV21-1 is a documented pseudogene. The CDR3 loop spans 16 amino acids. CDR3 DNA sequence: TGTGCCAGCAGCAAAGCGCGGGCGGGGGTCTACAATGAGCAGTTCTTC. This encodes CASSKARAGVYNEQFF.

The V gene is TRBV29-1, the J gene TRBJ2-1, with 10 bases identical to TRBD2. With V trimmed by 1 base and J by 9 bases, 12 bases remained unmatched. The CDR3 is made up of 16 amino acids. Germline V gene data show CDR1 as SQVTM and CDR2 as ANQGSEA. CDR3 in amino acids: CSVEGHEREGLGEQFF. The DNA for the CDR3 is TGCAGCGTTGAAGGTCATGAGCGGGAGGGCCTAGGTGAGCAGTTCTTC.

The chain carries TRBV27 and TRBJ1-6; 9 positions agree with TRBD1. Looked up from germline, CDR1 is MNHEY and CDR2 is SMNVEV (reference sequence). CDR3 length equals 14 residues. The J segment lost 9 bases and the V segment lost 6 bases, leaving 6 bases of the junction unmatched. The DNA for the CDR3 is TGTGCCAGCAGGGGGACAGGGATCGGTTCACCCCTCCACTTT. It encodes CASRGTGIGSPLHF.

This chain links TRBV29-1 with TRBJ1-5, with TRBD1 as a possible D gene (6 bases). The CDR3 contains 12 residues. Germline V gene sequence: CDR1 SQVTM, CDR2 ANQGSEA. V was clipped by 5 bases and J by 4 bases, with 9 bases between them. The CDR3 DNA follows: TGCAGCGTTCAGGGGAGAAATCAGCCCCAGCATTTT. Translating gives CSVQGRNQPQHF.

V usage is TRBV19 and J usage is TRBJ2-2; 7 bases fit TRBD2. Looked up from germline, CDR1 is LNHDA and CDR2 is SQIVND (reference sequence). The CDR3 is 15 residues long. Trimming cost V 4 bases and J 2 bases; bases outside gene matches: 4. Here the CDR3 DNA reads TGTGCCAGTAGTAGGAGCGGGGTTAACACCGGGGAGCTGTTTTTT. This gives the protein CASSRSGVNTGELFF.

The chain carries TRBV5-1 and TRBJ2-1; TRBD2 matches 10 bases. After removal of 0 bases from V and 10 bases from J, the junction contained 7 bases not matched to a gene. Germline V lookup: CDR1 SGHRS, CDR2 YFSETQ. The CDR3 extends over 15 amino acids. The CDR3 here is CASSLEASGSREQFF. CDR3 bases: TGCGCCAGCAGCTTGGAGGCTAGCGGGAGTCGAGAGCAGTTCTTC.

The V gene is TRBV6-6, the J gene TRBJ2-5; TRBD1 is a possible D gene (6 bases). There are 12 residues in the CDR3. Germline CDR1 reads MNHNY; CDR2 reads SVGAGI (reference sequence). V gave up 2 bases and J gave up 5 bases, with 6 bases separating them. Here the CDR3 DNA reads TGTGCCAGCAGTTACGGACAGGAGACCCAGTACTTC. It yields the protein CASSYGQETQYF.

The rearrangement links TRBV7-2 to TRBJ1-4, with a possible D match to TRBD1 (5 bases). The germline V gene encodes CDR1 SGHTA and CDR2 FQGNSA. The CDR3 sequence is 16 residues long. Trimming took 6 bases from V and 0 from J, leaving 14 bases between them. The CDR3 bases are TGTGCCAGCAGTCCCGGGGGAGGTTCAACTAATGAAAAACTGTTTTTT. Its protein is CASSPGGGSTNEKLFF.

This rearrangement joins TRBV2 to TRBJ2-2; TRBD2 aligns across 9 bases. The CDR3 runs to 18 residues. From germline, CDR1 is SNHLY and CDR2 FYNNEI. The V segment lost 6 bases and the J segment 5 bases; nucleotides outside the gene matches: 16. CDR3 sequence reads: CASRRAGGEGGITGELFF. DNA for the CDR3: TGTGCCAGCAGGAGAGCGGGAGGAGAGGGGGGAATAACCGGGGAGCTGTTTTTT.

The chain employs TRBV5-1 and TRBJ2-1, with a weak D call TRBD1 (6 bases). The germline V gene has CDR1 SGHRS and CDR2 YFSETQ. Trimming left V 3 bases short and J 4 bases short, with 8 bases between. The CDR3 spans 13 residues. In DNA, the CDR3 is TGCGCCAGCAGCTGGGACACTTACAATGAGCAGTTCTTC. Its translation is CASSWDTYNEQFF.

This chain joins TRBV18 and TRBJ1-5; 7 bases align to TRBD1. The CDR3 loop spans 15 amino acids. Germline CDR1 reads KGHSH; CDR2 reads LQKENI. The V gene end was trimmed by 3 bases and the J gene end by 0 bases; junction bases not matched to a gene: 2. The CDR3 region has the DNA TGTGCCAGCTCACCGACAGGGAATAGCAATCAGCCCCAGCATTTT. Protein: CASSPTGNSNQPQHF.

This clone was observed a single time. The rearrangement joins TRBV5-1 to TRBJ2-3; D remains ambiguous. This CDR3 comprises 15 residues. V dropped 2 bases and J dropped 6 bases, with 16 bases sitting between them. Per germline, CDR1 SGHRS and CDR2 YFSETQ. The CDR3 DNA is TGCGCCAGCAGCTTCAGGTTCCAACCCAGGGATACGCAGTATTTT. It yields the protein CASSFRFQPRDTQYF.

The chain has TRBV7-9 and TRBJ2-5, with 10 bases matching TRBD1. CDR3 length: 16 residues. V shed 3 bases, J shed 5 bases, and the junction held 9 bases outside the gene matches. CDR1 and CDR2 from the germline V gene are SEHNR and FQNEAQ (reference sequence). This CDR3 is CASSLDRDRGRETQYF. The CDR3 region has the DNA TGTGCCAGCAGCTTGGACCGGGACAGGGGTCGGGAGACCCAGTACTTC.

The CDR3, as DNA: TGTGCCAGCAGTCAACTCCGGGAAGGTTCACCCCTCCACTTT. It codes for CASSQLREGSPLHF. The chain carries TRBV6-5 and TRBJ1-6; no definite D call. Trimming removed 5 bases at V and 9 bases at J, with 14 bases between. The CDR3 length is 14 residues. CDR1 is MNHEY, CDR2 SVGAGI, per germline.

V gene TRBV3-1 (or the pseudogene TRBV3-2) combines with J gene TRBJ2-7; unclear D gene. Germline CDR1 is LGHDT and CDR2 is YNNKEL (reference sequence). This CDR3 has 16 amino acids. V lost 4 bases and J lost 0, with 16 bases in between. The CDR3 region has the DNA TGTGCCAGCAGCCCGCGAAACTCACGGAGCTCCTACGAGCAGTACTTC. The encoded protein is CASSPRNSRSSYEQYF.

A few counts support this clone. V is TRBV6-5 and J is TRBJ2-1; 7 nucleotides line up with TRBD1. V was clipped by 6 bases and J by 7 bases; unmatched bases: 6. CDR1 MNHEY and CDR2 SVGAGI come from the germline V gene. This CDR3 region has 13 residues. CDR3 in DNA: TGTGCCAGCAGATCCTGGACAGGAAATGAGCAGTTCTTC. This sequence encodes CASRSWTGNEQFF.

J is TRBJ1-3 and V is TRBV6-1; 7 nucleotides line up with TRBD1. The length of the CDR3 is 15 residues. Germline V lookup: CDR1 MNHNS, CDR2 SASEGT. The V gene end was trimmed by 2 bases and the J gene end by 4 bases; junction bases not matched to a gene: 5. The CDR3 region is CASSELGTAGNTIYF. CDR3 bases: TGTGCCAGCAGTGAATTAGGGACAGCGGGAAACACCATATATTTT.

The gene calls are TRBV5-1 and TRBJ2-3; perhaps TRBD1 as D (6 bases). This CDR3 has 12 residues. Trimming pared 3 bases from V and 6 bases from J, leaving 8 bases between. CDR1 SGHRS and CDR2 YFSETQ come from the germline V gene. The CDR3 is CASSWTADTQYF. CDR3 DNA sequence: TGCGCCAGCAGCTGGACAGCTGATACGCAGTATTTT.

This clone has only a few counts. The chain combines TRBV28 with TRBJ1-2; D uncertain. Trimming removed 3 bases at V and 8 bases at J, with 10 bases between. Per germline, CDR1 MDHEN and CDR2 SYDVKM. This CDR3 spans 12 amino acids. The DNA for the CDR3 is TGTGCCAGCAGTTTTGGACTCCGAGGCTACACCTTC. This codes for CASSFGLRGYTF.